This record covers a single TCR beta chain. Its recognized antigen is unknown. There are no base qualities to consult, and no much larger clone falls within one base. The sample originates from a study of shared T cell receptors in the human thymus (dated by TCRdb to about 2021). For the study in its entirety: The study examined how the human thymus generates shared, self-reactive T-cell receptor alpha chains.

Based on the germline V gene, the CDR1 and CDR2 sequences are MDHEN and SYDVKM. V and J are truncated by 3 bases and 6 bases respectively, leaving an intervening sequence of 11 bases. CDR3 length: 14 amino acids, cysteine to phenylalanine. The DNA shown is the 42-base CDR3, in frame from base 1. Library preparation employed the immunoSEQ multiplex PCR assay. TCRdb re-hosts the immuneACCESS table, in-frame sequences only. Its copies lack some clones; in the studies checked, an unresolved V gene accounts for under half of them, and the cause for the rest is not known. Present in this sample are over 350,000 clones, 85% to 95% of which were seen just once. The ten largest account for approximately 0.02% of the sample.

The sequence links TRBV28 to TRBJ1-4; perhaps TRBD1 is the D gene, with 6 bases matching. Sequenced input: thymocytes. The receptor was isolated from a human donor. The sequence in DNA is TGTGCCAGCAGTTTCGAAAGGGGGTATGAAAAACTGTTTTTT. It encodes CASSFERGYEKLFF. Full variable domain (CDR3 extended with the reference TRBV28 and TRBJ1-4 proteins): DVKVTQSSRYLVKRTGEKVFLECVQDMDHENMFWYRQDPGLGLRLIYFSYDVKMKEKGDIPEGYSVSREKKERFSLILESASTNQTSMYLCASSFERGYEKLFFGSGTQLSVL.